This T cell receptor (beta chain) was captured in a study of PD-1 blockade in classical Hodgkin lymphoma. V shed 0 bases and J shed 3 bases, with 24 bases lying between them. Germline V CDR1 and CDR2: SGHRS, YFSETQ. The CDR3 length is 19 residues. Each and every patient relapsed after autologous stem cell transplantation, and patients got differing brentuximab vedotin exposure. Points from the study as a whole: Newly diagnosed and completely responding patients shared comparable baseline diversity. Healthy donors reportedly exceeded newly diagnosed patients in baseline TCR diversity.

Assay: immunoSEQ multiplex PCR; the TCRdb copy retains only in-frame clones and omits some. Here the sample spans about 40,000 clones, 80% to 90% being singletons. As for this clone: The antigen is not known.

This receptor was identified in a human donor with classical Hodgkin lymphoma. The rearrangement links TRBV5-1 to TRBJ2-5; D unclear. The sample was peripheral blood mononuclear cells (PBMCs), taken before the second cycle of nivolumab. The DNA for the CDR3 is TGCGCCAGCAGCTTGGCCGAAGAAAGTTTCCTCGGACGGGAAGAGACCCAGTACTTC. Protein product: CASSLAEESFLGREETQYF.